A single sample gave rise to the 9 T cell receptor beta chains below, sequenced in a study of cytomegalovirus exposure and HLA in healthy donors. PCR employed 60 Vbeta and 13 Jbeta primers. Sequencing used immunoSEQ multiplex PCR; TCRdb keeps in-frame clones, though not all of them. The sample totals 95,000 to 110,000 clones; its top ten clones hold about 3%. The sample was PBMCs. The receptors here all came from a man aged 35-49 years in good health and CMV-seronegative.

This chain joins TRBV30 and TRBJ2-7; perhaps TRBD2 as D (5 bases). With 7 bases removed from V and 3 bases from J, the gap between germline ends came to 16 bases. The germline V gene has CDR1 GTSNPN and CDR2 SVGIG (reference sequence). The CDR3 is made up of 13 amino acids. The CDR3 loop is CAFEPDTSYEQYF. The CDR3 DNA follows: TGTGCCTTCGAGCCGGATACTAGCTACGAGCAGTACTTC.

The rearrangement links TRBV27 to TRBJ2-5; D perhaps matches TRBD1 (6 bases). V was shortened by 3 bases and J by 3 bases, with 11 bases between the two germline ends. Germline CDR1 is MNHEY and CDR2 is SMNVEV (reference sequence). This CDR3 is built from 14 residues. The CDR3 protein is CASSFAHREETQYF. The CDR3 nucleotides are TGTGCCAGCAGTTTCGCCCACAGGGAAGAGACCCAGTACTTC.

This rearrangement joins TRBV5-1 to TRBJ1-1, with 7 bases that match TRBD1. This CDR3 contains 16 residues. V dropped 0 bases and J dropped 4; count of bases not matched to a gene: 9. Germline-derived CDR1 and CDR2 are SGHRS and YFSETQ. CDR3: CASSLGDSREGTEAFF. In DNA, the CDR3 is TGCGCCAGCAGCTTGGGGGACAGCCGGGAGGGCACTGAAGCTTTCTTT.

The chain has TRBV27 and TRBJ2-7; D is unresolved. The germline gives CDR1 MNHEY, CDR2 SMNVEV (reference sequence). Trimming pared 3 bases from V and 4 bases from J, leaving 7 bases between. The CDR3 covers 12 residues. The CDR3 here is CASSLTRYEQYF. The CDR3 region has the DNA TGTGCCAGCAGTTTGACAAGGTACGAGCAGTACTTC.

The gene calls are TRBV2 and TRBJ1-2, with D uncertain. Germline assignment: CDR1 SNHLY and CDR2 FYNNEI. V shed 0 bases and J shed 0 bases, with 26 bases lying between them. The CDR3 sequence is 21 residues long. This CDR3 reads CASSEAHPRPVRGRTNYGYTF. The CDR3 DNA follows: TGTGCCAGCAGTGAAGCCCACCCCCGACCCGTACGGGGTCGTACTAACTATGGCTACACCTTC.

The CDR3 sequence is CASSSGFDTDTQYF. In DNA form, the CDR3 reads TGCGCCAGCAGTTCAGGGTTTGACACAGATACGCAGTATTTT. This chain joins TRBV5-1 and TRBJ2-3; D is possibly TRBD1 (5 bases). V was pared by 5 bases and J by 2 bases, with 12 bases between. The CDR3 is 14 amino acids. Per germline, CDR1 SGHRS and CDR2 YFSETQ.

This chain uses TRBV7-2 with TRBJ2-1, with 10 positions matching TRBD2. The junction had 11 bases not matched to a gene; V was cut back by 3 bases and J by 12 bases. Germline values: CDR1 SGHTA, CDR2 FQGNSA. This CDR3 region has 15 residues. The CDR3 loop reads CASSFQGRTSGVQFF. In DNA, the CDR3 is TGTGCCAGCAGCTTCCAAGGAAGGACTAGCGGTGTGCAGTTCTTC. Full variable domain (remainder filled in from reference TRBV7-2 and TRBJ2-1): GAGVSQSPSNKVTEKGKDVELRCDPISGHTALYWYRQSLGQGLEFLIYFQGNSAPDKSGLPSDRFSAERTGGSVSTLTIQRTQQEDSAVYLCASSFQGRTSGVQFFGPGTRLTVL.

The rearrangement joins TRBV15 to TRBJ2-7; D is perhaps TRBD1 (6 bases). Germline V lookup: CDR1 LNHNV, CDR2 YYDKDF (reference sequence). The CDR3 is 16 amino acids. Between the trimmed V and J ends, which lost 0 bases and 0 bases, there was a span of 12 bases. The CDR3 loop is CATSREIARGSYEQYF. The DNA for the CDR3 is TGTGCCACCAGCAGAGAAATCGCCAGGGGCTCCTACGAGCAGTACTTC.

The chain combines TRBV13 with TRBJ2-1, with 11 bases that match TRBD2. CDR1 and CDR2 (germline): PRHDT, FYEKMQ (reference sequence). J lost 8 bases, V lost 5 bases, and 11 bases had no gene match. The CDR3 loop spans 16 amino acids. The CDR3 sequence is CASSRIAGGRPDEQFF. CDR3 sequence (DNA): TGTGCCAGCAGCCGTATAGCGGGGGGGCGTCCGGATGAGCAGTTCTTC. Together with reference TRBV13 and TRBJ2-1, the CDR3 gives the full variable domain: AAGVIQSPRHLIKEKRETATLKCYPIPRHDTVYWYQQGPGQDPQFLISFYEKMQSDKGSIPDRFSAQQFSDYHSELNMSSLELGDSALYFCASSRIAGGRPDEQFFGPGTRLTVL.